This T cell receptor beta chain is drawn from a study of T-cell reconstitution after alpha-beta-depleted transplantation in children. General study results and limits: Among T cells one year after transplant, newly produced cells accounted for most counts and diversity. Reported findings indicate that, about two months after transplant, alpha-beta T cells came from several hundred expanded clones, which were derived from non-depleted graft cells. At day 60, the high TCRbeta diversity found in some patients originated from recipient T cells and thymic progenitors that had survived.

CDR3 size: 14 residues. V shed 6 bases, J shed 8 bases, and the junction held 9 bases outside the gene matches. Molecular barcoding with unique molecular identifiers was used for the TCRbeta library. TCRdb reprocessed the PCR reads with MiXCR, giving one entry per CDR3 protein. This table has about 440,000 distinct CDR3 sequences, around two fifths appearing once. This clonotype was counted a few times. Its antigen is unknown. The chain links TRBV12-3 or TRBV12-4 to TRBJ1-4; 7 bases fit TRBD1. The sequence was collected from a girl aged 2 to 9 with aplastic anemia, due to receive a stem cell transplant. The sample was PBMCs, taken before TCRalphabeta/CD19-depleted stem cell transplant. Here the CDR3 DNA reads TGTGCCAGCAGCCTTGGGGCAGGGGGAGAAAAACTGTTTTTT. It specifies CASSLGAGGEKLFF.